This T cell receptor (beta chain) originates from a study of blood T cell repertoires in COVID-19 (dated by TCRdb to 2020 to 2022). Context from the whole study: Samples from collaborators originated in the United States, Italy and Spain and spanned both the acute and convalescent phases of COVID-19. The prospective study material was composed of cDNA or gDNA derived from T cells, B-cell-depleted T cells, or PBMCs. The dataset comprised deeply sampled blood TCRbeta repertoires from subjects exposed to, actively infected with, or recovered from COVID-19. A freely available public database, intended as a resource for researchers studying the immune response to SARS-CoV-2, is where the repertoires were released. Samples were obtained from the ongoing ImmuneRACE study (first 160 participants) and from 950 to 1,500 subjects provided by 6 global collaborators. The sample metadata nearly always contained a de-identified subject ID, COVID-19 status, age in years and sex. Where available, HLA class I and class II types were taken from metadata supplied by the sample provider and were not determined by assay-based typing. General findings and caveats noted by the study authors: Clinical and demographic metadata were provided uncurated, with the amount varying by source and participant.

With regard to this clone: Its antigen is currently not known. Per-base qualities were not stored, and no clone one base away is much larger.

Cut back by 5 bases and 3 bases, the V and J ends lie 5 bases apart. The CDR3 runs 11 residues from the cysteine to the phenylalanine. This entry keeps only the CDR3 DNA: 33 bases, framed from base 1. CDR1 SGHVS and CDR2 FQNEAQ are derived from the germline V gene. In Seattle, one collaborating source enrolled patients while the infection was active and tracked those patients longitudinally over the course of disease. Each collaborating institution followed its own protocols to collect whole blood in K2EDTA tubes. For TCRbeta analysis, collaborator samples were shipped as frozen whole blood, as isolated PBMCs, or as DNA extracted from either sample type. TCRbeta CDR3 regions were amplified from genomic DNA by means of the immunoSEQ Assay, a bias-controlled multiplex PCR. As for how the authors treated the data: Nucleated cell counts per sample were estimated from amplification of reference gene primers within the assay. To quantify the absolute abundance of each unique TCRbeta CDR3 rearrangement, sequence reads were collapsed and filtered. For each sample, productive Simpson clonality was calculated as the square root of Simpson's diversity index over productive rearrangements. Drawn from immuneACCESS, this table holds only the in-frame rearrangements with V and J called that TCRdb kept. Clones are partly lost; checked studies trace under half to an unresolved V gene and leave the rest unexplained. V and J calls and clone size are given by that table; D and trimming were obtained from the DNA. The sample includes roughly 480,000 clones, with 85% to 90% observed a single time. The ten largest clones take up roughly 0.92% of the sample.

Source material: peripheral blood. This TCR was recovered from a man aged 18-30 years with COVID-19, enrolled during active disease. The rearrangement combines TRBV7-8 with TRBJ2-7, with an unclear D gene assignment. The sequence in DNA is TGTGCCAGCAGCGTTAACTACGAGCAGTACTTC. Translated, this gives CASSVNYEQYF.